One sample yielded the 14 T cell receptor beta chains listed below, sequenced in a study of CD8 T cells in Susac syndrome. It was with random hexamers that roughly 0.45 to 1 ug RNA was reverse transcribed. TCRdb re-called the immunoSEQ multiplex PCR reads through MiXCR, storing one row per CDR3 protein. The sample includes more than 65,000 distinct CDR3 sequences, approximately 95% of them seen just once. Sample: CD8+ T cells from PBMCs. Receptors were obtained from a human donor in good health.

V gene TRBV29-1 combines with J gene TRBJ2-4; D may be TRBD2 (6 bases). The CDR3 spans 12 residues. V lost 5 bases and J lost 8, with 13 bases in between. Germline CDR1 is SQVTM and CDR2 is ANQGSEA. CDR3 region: CSVRSGTDIQYF. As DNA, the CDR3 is TGCAGCGTTCGATCAGGGACTGACATTCAGTACTTC.

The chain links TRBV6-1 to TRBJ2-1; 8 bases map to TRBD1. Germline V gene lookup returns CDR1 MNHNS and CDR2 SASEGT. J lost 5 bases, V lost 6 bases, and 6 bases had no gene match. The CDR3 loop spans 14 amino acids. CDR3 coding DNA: TGTGCCAGCAGGTGGGGGACAGGCAACAATGAGCAGTTCTTC. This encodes CASRWGTGNNEQFF.

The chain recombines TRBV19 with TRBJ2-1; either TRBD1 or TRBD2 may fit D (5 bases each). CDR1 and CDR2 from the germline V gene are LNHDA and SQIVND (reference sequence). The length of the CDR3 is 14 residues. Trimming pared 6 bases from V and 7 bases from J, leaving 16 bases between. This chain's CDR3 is CASSPGGGQNEQFF. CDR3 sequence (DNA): TGTGCCAGTAGCCCCGGTGGGGGTCAGAATGAGCAGTTCTTC.

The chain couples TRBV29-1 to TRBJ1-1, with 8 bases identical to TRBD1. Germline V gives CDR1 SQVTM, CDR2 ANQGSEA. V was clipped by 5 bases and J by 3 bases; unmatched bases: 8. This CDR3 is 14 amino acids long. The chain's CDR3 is CSVCQGAPDTEAFF. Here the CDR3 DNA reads TGCAGCGTTTGCCAGGGGGCGCCGGACACTGAAGCTTTCTTT.

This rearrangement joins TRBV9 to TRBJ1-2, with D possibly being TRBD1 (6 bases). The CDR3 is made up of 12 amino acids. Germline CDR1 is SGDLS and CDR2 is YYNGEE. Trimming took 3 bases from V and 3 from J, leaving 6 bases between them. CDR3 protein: CASSGQDYGYTF. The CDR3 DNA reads TGTGCCAGCAGCGGACAGGACTATGGCTACACCTTC.

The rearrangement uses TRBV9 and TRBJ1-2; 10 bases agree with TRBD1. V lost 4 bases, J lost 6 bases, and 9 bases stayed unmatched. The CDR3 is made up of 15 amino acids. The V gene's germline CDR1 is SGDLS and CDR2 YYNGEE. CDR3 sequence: CASSPSGQGVDGYTF. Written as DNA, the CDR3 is TGTGCCAGCAGCCCTTCAGGACAGGGGGTTGATGGCTACACCTTC.

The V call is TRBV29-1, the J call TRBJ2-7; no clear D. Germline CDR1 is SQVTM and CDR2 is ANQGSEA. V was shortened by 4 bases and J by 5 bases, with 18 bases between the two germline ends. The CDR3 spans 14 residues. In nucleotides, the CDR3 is TGCAGCGTTGTTAAGCTGGGGAATGGCGACGAGCAGTACTTC. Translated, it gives CSVVKLGNGDEQYF.

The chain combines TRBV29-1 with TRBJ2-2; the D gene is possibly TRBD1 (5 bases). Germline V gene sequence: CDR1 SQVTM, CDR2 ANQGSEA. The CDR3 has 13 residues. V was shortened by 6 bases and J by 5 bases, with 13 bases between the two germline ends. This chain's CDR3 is CSVGPAETGELFF. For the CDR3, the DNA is TGCAGCGTGGGGCCGGCGGAGACCGGGGAGCTGTTTTTT.

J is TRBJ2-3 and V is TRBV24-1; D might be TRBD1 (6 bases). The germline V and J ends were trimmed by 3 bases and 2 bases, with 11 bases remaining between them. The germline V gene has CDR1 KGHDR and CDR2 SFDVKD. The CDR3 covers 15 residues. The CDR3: CATSDQGFPTDTQYF. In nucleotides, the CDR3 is TGTGCCACCAGTGATCAGGGGTTTCCCACAGATACGCAGTATTTT.

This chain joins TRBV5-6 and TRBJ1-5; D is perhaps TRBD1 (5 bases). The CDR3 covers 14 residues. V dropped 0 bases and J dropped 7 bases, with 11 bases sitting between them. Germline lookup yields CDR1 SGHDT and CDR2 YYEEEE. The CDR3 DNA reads TGTGCCAGCAGCTTGGCGTCGGGGGGGCAGCCCCAGCATTTT. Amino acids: CASSLASGGQPQHF.

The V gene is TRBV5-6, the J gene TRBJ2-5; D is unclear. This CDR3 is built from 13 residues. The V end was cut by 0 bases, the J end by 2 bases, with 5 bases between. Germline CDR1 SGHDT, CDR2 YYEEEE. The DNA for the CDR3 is TGTGCCAGCAGCTTGGCCCAGCAAGAGACCCAGTACTTC. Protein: CASSLAQQETQYF.

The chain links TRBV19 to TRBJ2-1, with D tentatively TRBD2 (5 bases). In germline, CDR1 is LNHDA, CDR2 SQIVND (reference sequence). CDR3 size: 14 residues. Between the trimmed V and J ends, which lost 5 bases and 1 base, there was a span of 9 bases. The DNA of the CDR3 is TGTGCCAGTAGTTCCCGGGGTTCCTACAATGAGCAGTTCTTC. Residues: CASSSRGSYNEQFF. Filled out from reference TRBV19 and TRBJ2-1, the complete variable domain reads DGGITQSPKYLFRKEGQNVTLSCEQNLNHDAMYWYRQDPGQGLRLIYYSQIVNDFQKGDIAEGYSVSREKKESFPLTVTSAQKNPTAFYLCASSSRGSYNEQFFGPGTRLTVL.

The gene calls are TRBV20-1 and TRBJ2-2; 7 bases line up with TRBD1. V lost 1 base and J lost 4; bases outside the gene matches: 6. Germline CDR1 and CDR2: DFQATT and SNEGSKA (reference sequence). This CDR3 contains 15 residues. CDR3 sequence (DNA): TGCAGTGCTAGAGCAGGGGGAGTGGTCACCGGGGAGCTGTTTTTT. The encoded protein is CSARAGGVVTGELFF.

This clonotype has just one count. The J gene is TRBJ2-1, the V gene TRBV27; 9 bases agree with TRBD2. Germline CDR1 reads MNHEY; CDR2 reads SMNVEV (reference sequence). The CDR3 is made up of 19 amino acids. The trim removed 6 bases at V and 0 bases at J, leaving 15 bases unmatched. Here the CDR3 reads CASRYRASGALSSYNEQFF. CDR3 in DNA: TGTGCCAGCAGGTACCGGGCTAGCGGGGCGCTTAGCTCCTACAATGAGCAGTTCTTC.